This T cell receptor beta chain was found in a study of T cells in localized non-small cell lung cancer. The CDR3 sequence is 14 residues long. V lost 5 bases to trimming and J lost 5 bases, with 14 bases between them. Germline CDR1 reads SGHTA; CDR2 reads FQGNSA. Here immunoSEQ multiplex PCR was the method, and the copy in TCRdb shows in-frame clones only, minus some. Of 43,000 or so clones in the sample, over 75% were seen once. The count of this clone is one. This specimen was PBMCs, taken before any cancer treatment. The chain recombines TRBV7-2 with TRBJ2-3; D assignment may be TRBD1 or TRBD2 (7 bases each). This TCR was recovered from a woman aged 40-69 years with stage II lung adenocarcinoma. The CDR3 loop reads CASSPGGARDTQYF. CDR3 DNA sequence: TGTGCCAGCAGCCCAGGGGGGGCTCGAGATACGCAGTATTTT.